This T cell receptor beta chain is from a study of graft-versus-host responses after intestinal transplantation. Clones were read by immunoSEQ multiplex PCR, and TCRdb kept only the in-frame ones, dropping some. In the table there are about 38,000 clones, approximately 95% of which are singletons. The CDR3 is made up of 14 amino acids. The junction had 0 bases not matched to a gene; V was cut back by 1 base and J by 6 bases. In germline, CDR1 is SGDLS, CDR2 YYNGEE. To note about this clone: Its cognate antigen is unknown.

The sequencing used unstimulated CD4+ T cells sorted from spleen or lymph node cells, collected before transplant. This sequence was found in a human donor who was the organ donor for an intestinal transplant. The chain couples TRBV9 to TRBJ2-4; TRBD2 matches 11 bases. The CDR3 nucleotides read TGTGCCAGCAGCGTACTAGCGGGGGGAAACATTCAGTACTTC. Its translation is CASSVLAGGNIQYF. The full variable domain, completed using reference TRBV9 and TRBJ2-4, is DSGVTQTPKHLITATGQRVTLRCSPRSGDLSVYWYQQSLDQGLQFLIQYYNGEERAKGNILERFSAQQFPDLHSELNLSSLELGDSALYFCASSVLAGGNIQYFGAGTRLSVL.